One and the same sample provided the 27 T cell receptor beta chains below, sequenced in a study of blood T cell repertoires in COVID-19. The repertoire was sequenced with immunoSEQ multiplex PCR; TCRdb's copy has only in-frame clones and lacks some. The data contain over 200,000 clones, around 86% of them singletons. Sequenced sample: peripheral blood. Source of these receptors: a man aged 35 to 55 who had recovered from COVID-19.

This chain links TRBV12-5 with TRBJ2-7, with 15 bases aligning to TRBD2. Germline V CDR1 and CDR2: LGHNT, FRNRAP. This CDR3 is 16 amino acids long. Trimming at V came to 4 bases and at J to 3 bases, leaving 4 bases not matched to a gene. The CDR3 is CASGSLGLAGGYEQYF. CDR3 in DNA: TGTGCTAGTGGTTCGTTGGGACTAGCGGGGGGCTACGAGCAGTACTTC.

The chain is built from TRBV27 and TRBJ2-7; D is undetermined. The CDR3 sequence is 15 residues long. V was trimmed by 2 bases and J by 2 bases, leaving 13 bases between them. Looked up from germline, CDR1 is MNHEY and CDR2 is SMNVEV (reference sequence). The CDR3 bases are TGTGCCAGCAGTTTAAGACATGGTCTCCCCTACGAGCAGTACTTC. Protein: CASSLRHGLPYEQYF.

V and J are TRBV6-5 and TRBJ2-7; the D gene is possibly TRBD1 (6 bases). V was cut by 3 bases and J by 2 bases, with 14 bases left in between. CDR3 length: 15 amino acids. Germline V gene data show CDR1 as MNHEY and CDR2 as SVGAGI. CDR3 DNA: TGTGCCAGCAGTTATAGTCGACAGGCCCCCTACGAGCAGTACTTC. Translation: CASSYSRQAPYEQYF.

The chain employs TRBV29-1 and TRBJ1-3; D call uncertain. Germline V gene lookup returns CDR1 SQVTM and CDR2 ANQGSEA. The CDR3 is 12 residues long. V lost 5 bases and J 0 bases, leaving 5 bases between the germline ends. In nucleotides, the CDR3 is TGCAGCGTTATCCTCTCTGGAAACACCATATATTTT. Translation: CSVILSGNTIYF.

This clone came up a few times. The chain uses TRBV6-5 and TRBJ1-5; perhaps TRBD1 as D (5 bases). Germline-derived CDR1 and CDR2 are MNHEY and SVGAGI. The CDR3 is 14 amino acids. Trimming pared 1 base from V and 8 bases from J, leaving 12 bases between. CDR3 loop: CASSYYQGGEPQHF. The CDR3 nucleotides are TGTGCCAGCAGTTACTACCAGGGAGGGGAGCCCCAGCATTTT.

This sequence joins TRBV7-2 and TRBJ2-1; 10 bases align to TRBD2. Germline lookup yields CDR1 SGHTA and CDR2 FQGNSA. Trimming took 3 bases from V and 7 from J; bases not matched to a gene: 12. This CDR3 is built from 17 residues. This chain's CDR3 is CASSFSPSGGARNEQFF. In nucleotides, the CDR3 is TGTGCCAGCAGCTTCTCACCAAGCGGGGGGGCAAGGAATGAGCAGTTCTTC. The full variable domain, rest sourced from reference TRBV7-2 and TRBJ2-1, is GAGVSQSPSNKVTEKGKDVELRCDPISGHTALYWYRQSLGQGLEFLIYFQGNSAPDKSGLPSDRFSAERTGGSVSTLTIQRTQQEDSAVYLCASSFSPSGGARNEQFFGPGTRLTVL.

This chain connects TRBV4-3 to TRBJ1-4, with D perhaps TRBD1 (5 bases). This CDR3 has 16 residues. Trimming removed 3 bases from V and 2 bases from J, with 13 bases in between. The germline gives CDR1 LGHNA, CDR2 YSLEER. The CDR3 region is CASSQVGRGTNEKLFF. DNA for the CDR3: TGCGCCAGCAGCCAGGTGGGGCGGGGGACTAATGAAAAACTGTTTTTT.

The rearrangement links TRBV10-1 to TRBJ2-7, with 9 positions matching TRBD1. The V gene's germline CDR1 is WNHNN and CDR2 SYGVQD (reference sequence). This CDR3 has 14 residues. Trimming took 0 bases from V and 4 from J; bases not matched to a gene: 1. This chain's CDR3 is CASSESTGGYEQYF. DNA for the CDR3: TGCGCCAGCAGTGAGTCGACAGGGGGGTACGAGCAGTACTTC.

The chain couples TRBV15 to TRBJ2-7; 7 positions match TRBD1. V shed 6 bases and J 0 bases; nucleotides not matched to a gene: 5. This CDR3 has 14 residues. Germline loops: CDR1 LNHNV, CDR2 YYDKDF (reference sequence). CDR3 in DNA: TGTGCCACCAGTCTAGGGGACAGCTCCTACGAGCAGTACTTC. It yields the protein CATSLGDSSYEQYF.

The V and J genes are TRBV15 and TRBJ1-2, with D perhaps TRBD1 (5 bases). The germline V and J ends were trimmed by 3 bases and 7 bases, with 12 bases remaining between them. Germline-derived CDR1 and CDR2 are LNHNV and YYDKDF (reference sequence). This CDR3 has 13 amino acids. The CDR3 region has the DNA TGTGCCACCAGCAGCAGACAGCCCGGTGGCTACACCTTC. Its protein is CATSSRQPGGYTF.

Here the CDR3 DNA reads TGTGCCAGCAGCCCTCGACAGGCTTCCAATGAGCAGTTCTTC. Protein sequence: CASSPRQASNEQFF. The chain is built from TRBV11-2 and TRBJ2-1; D possibly corresponds to TRBD1 (6 bases). The CDR3 is made up of 14 amino acids. V was clipped by 5 bases and J by 6 bases, with 14 bases between them. Germline lookup yields CDR1 SGHAT and CDR2 FQNNGV.

In this sample, this clone turned up once. The V and J genes are TRBV6-1 and TRBJ1-5, with D perhaps matching TRBD1 (6 bases). CDR3 length: 14 residues. The V end lost 3 bases, the J end lost 1 base, and 7 bases lay between the germline ends. Germline V gene data show CDR1 as MNHNS and CDR2 as SASEGT. Written as DNA, the CDR3 is TGTGCCAGCAGTGATGGACAGAGCAATCAGCCCCAGCATTTT. This codes for CASSDGQSNQPQHF.

This rearrangement joins TRBV5-4 to TRBJ2-3; a possible D gene is TRBD2 (6 bases). This CDR3 region has 14 residues. Trimming cost V 7 bases and J 2 bases, with 14 bases left between them. Germline-derived CDR1 and CDR2 are SGHNT and YYREEE (reference sequence). The CDR3 reads CASATAGPTDTQYF. In nucleotides, the CDR3 is TGTGCCAGCGCGACGGCGGGACCCACAGATACGCAGTATTTT.

The rearrangement joins TRBV6-5 to TRBJ1-5; 7 bases are a match to TRBD1. CDR3 length equals 13 residues. Germline trimming cut 7 bases from V and 6 bases from J; bases unmatched to any gene: 6. Germline CDR1 MNHEY, CDR2 SVGAGI. CDR3 sequence: CASKRQGGQPQHF. CDR3 sequence (DNA): TGTGCCAGCAAAAGACAGGGCGGTCAGCCCCAGCATTTT.

The chain employs TRBV4-3 and TRBJ2-7; 7 nucleotides agree with TRBD1. The CDR3 is made up of 16 amino acids. CDR1 and CDR2 from the germline V gene are LGHNA and YSLEER. The ends lost 0 bases at V and 3 bases at J; junction bases unmatched: 8. CDR3 in amino acids: CASSQDGAGGFYEQYF. The CDR3 coding sequence is TGCGCCAGCAGCCAAGATGGGGCAGGGGGATTCTACGAGCAGTACTTC.

This clone was found many times. The chain has TRBV2 and TRBJ2-7, with a possible D match to TRBD2 (6 bases). The germline CDR1 and CDR2 sequences are SNHLY and FYNNEI. This CDR3 has 13 residues. V was cut by 4 bases and J by 7 bases, with 14 bases left in between. This CDR3 is CASSVAAGREQYF. The CDR3 coding sequence is TGTGCCAGCAGTGTGGCGGCGGGGAGGGAGCAGTACTTC.

J is TRBJ1-5 and V is TRBV6-5; the match to TRBD1 covers 10 bases. The CDR3 length is 15 residues. V lost 7 bases and J lost 4; bases outside the gene matches: 7. Germline values: CDR1 MNHEY, CDR2 SVGAGI. The CDR3 region has the DNA TGTGCCAGCAAGACTGACAGGGGGCGGAATCAGCCCCAGCATTTT. Translation gives CASKTDRGRNQPQHF.

CDR3 sequence: CASSHQETDTQYF. In nucleotides, the CDR3 is TGTGCCAGCAGCCATCAGGAAACGGATACGCAGTATTTT. The J gene is TRBJ2-3, the V gene TRBV11-2; D is unresolved. Germline loops: CDR1 SGHAT, CDR2 FQNNGV. Trimming removed 5 bases at V and 6 bases at J, with 12 bases between. The CDR3 totals 13 residues.

The V call is TRBV19, the J call TRBJ2-3; TRBD1 agrees at 8 bases. Germline CDR1 reads LNHDA; CDR2 reads SQIVND (reference sequence). Trimming cost V 3 bases and J 3 bases; bases outside gene matches: 8. This CDR3 region has 16 residues. The CDR3: CASSMSWDRTTDTQYF. DNA for the CDR3: TGTGCCAGTAGTATGTCCTGGGACAGGACAACAGATACGCAGTATTTT.

The J gene is TRBJ1-1, the V gene TRBV30, with TRBD1 as a possible D gene (6 bases). Germline V gives CDR1 GTSNPN, CDR2 SVGIG (reference sequence). Trimming took off 3 bases at V and 4 bases at J, with 12 bases between the two ends. The CDR3 has 13 amino acids. DNA for the CDR3: TGTGCCTGGAGATTCAGGGGTCGCACTGAAGCTTTCTTT. Translated: CAWRFRGRTEAFF.

V usage is TRBV10-3 and J usage is TRBJ2-2; a weak D match, TRBD2 (6 bases). Looked up from germline, CDR1 is ENHRY and CDR2 is SYGVKD. The CDR3 consists of 13 residues. Trimming took 10 bases from V and 7 from J, leaving 16 bases between them. DNA of the CDR3: TGTGCCACCCATGGGGATAGCGGCGGGGAGCTGTTTTTT. Translating gives CATHGDSGGELFF.

The chain joins TRBV7-8 to TRBJ1-5; 10 positions match TRBD1. Germline lookup yields CDR1 SGHVS and CDR2 FQNEAQ. This CDR3 region has 16 residues. J was trimmed by 4 bases and V by 5 bases; bases with no gene match: 8. The CDR3, as DNA: TGTGCCAGCAGCCCTAAGACAGGGGGCGGAAATCAGCCCCAGCATTTT. Translated, it gives CASSPKTGGGNQPQHF.

This chain joins TRBV28 and TRBJ1-5, with 9 nucleotides matching TRBD1. Trimming at V came to 6 bases and at J to 6 bases, leaving 6 bases not matched to a gene. The germline V gene encodes CDR1 MDHEN and CDR2 SYDVKM. The CDR3 contains 14 residues. The CDR3 coding sequence is TGTGCCAGCAGGGACAGGGGAGAGGGTCAGCCCCAGCATTTT. It codes for CASRDRGEGQPQHF.

The chain has TRBV6-4 and TRBJ2-2, with a tentative D call TRBD1 (6 bases). The germline V gene has CDR1 MRHNA and CDR2 SNTAGT. The germline V and J ends were trimmed by 3 bases and 6 bases, with 14 bases remaining between them. This CDR3 is built from 15 residues. Here the CDR3 DNA reads TGTGCCAGCAGTGAGAACAGGGCGCGGTCCGGGGAGCTGTTTTTT. Translating it yields CASSENRARSGELFF.

The chain joins TRBV9 to TRBJ2-7; 7 bases agree with TRBD2. Germline loops: CDR1 SGDLS, CDR2 YYNGEE. The CDR3 is 13 residues long. Losses at the gene ends were 3 bases for V and 7 bases for J; bases not matched to a gene: 7. CDR3 sequence (DNA): TGTGCCAGCAGCGCCGGACTAGTCCAAGAGCAGTACTTC. It specifies CASSAGLVQEQYF. Using reference TRBV9 and TRBJ2-7 for the parts outside the CDR3, the full variable domain is DSGVTQTPKHLITATGQRVTLRCSPRSGDLSVYWYQQSLDQGLQFLIQYYNGEERAKGNILERFSAQQFPDLHSELNLSSLELGDSALYFCASSAGLVQEQYFGPGTRLTVT.

V usage is TRBV21-1 and J usage is TRBJ2-1; the table's D call of TRBD1 was not tested on the DNA. TRBV21-1 is a known pseudogene. The CDR3 contains 14 residues. CDR3 amino acids: CASSKTGIHNEQFF. CDR3 sequence (DNA): TGTGCCAGCAGCAAGACAGGAATTCACAATGAGCAGTTCTTC.

The rearrangement uses TRBV6-5 and TRBJ2-3; TRBD2 agrees at 8 bases. The CDR3 contains 15 residues. Per germline, CDR1 MNHEY and CDR2 SVGAGI. The J segment lost 7 bases and the V segment lost 5 bases, leaving 11 bases of the junction unmatched. The DNA of the CDR3 is TGTGCCAGCAGTAGATCGGGAGGGAGGGTTAATACGCAGTATTTT. This translates into CASSRSGGRVNTQYF.